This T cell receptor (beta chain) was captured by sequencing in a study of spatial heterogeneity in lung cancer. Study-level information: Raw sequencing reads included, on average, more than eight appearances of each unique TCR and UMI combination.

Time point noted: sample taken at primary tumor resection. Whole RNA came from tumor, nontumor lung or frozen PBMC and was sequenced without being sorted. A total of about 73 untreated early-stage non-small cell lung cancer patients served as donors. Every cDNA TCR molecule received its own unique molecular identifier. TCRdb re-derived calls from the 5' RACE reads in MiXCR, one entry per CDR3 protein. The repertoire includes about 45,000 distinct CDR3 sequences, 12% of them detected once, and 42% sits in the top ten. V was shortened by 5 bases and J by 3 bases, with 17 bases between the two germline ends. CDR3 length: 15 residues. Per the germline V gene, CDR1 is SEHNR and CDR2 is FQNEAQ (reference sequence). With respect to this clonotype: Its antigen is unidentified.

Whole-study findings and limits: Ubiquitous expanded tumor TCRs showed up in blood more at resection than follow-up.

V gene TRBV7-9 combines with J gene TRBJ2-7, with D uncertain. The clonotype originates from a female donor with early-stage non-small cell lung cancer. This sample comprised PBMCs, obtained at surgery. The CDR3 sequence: CASSLPVSRVYEQYF. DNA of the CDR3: TGTGCCAGCAGCCTCCCGGTCTCAAGGGTCTACGAGCAGTACTTC.